What follows describes a single TCR beta chain. What it binds is unknown. This record belongs to a study of cytomegalovirus exposure and HLA in healthy donors. Study information: In an earlier analysis, 90 million to 130 million unique TCR beta sequences were found from some 200 million T cells. Notes on the study in general: Usually a TCR sequence was rare, but some public TCRs were found in many donors. Judged likely to be a sequencing artifact was a cluster of highly shared sequence variants.

PCR primers comprised 60 Vbeta and 13 Jbeta primers. Assay used: immunoSEQ multiplex PCR; TCRdb lists only in-frame clones, some missing. The repertoire includes 130,000 or so clones, about 70% of them detected once, and 2% to 2.5% sits in the top ten. The sequence derives from a woman between 40 and 55 years old in good health and CMV-seropositive. Sequencing used PBMCs.

CDR3 protein: CASSSTGRFEQYF. The CDR3 DNA reads TGTGCCAGCAGCTCTACAGGGAGATTCGAGCAGTACTTC. This chain links TRBV7-2 with TRBJ2-7, with D perhaps TRBD1 (6 bases). Trimming removed 4 bases from V and 6 bases from J, with 13 bases in between. Germline loops: CDR1 SGHTA, CDR2 FQGNSA. This CDR3 comprises 13 residues. The entire variable domain, with the rest obtained from reference TRBV7-2 and TRBJ2-7, is as follows: GAGVSQSPSNKVTEKGKDVELRCDPISGHTALYWYRQSLGQGLEFLIYFQGNSAPDKSGLPSDRFSAERTGGSVSTLTIQRTQQEDSAVYLCASSSTGRFEQYFGPGTRLTVT.